Following are 21 T cell receptor beta chains from one sample sequenced in a study of regulatory T cells in long-lasting Graves disease. Specified time point: newly diagnosed GD, antithyroid drugs for less than 3 months. With RNA extracted from PBMCs as input, the TCR library was made. iRepertoire HTBI primers and Arm-PCR of CDR3 regions built TCR beta libraries. TCRdb called the multiplex PCR reads again in MiXCR, with one record for every CDR3 protein. The sample gives hundreds of thousands of distinct CDR3 sequences, 15% to 20% of which show up once; about 20% is in the top ten. These data also formed part of another study, on T cells in Graves' hyperthyroidism and ophthalmopathy.

This specimen consisted of peripheral blood mononuclear cells (PBMCs), obtained at new diagnosis, from a patient treated with antithyroid drugs. Receptor source: a woman under 40 with Graves disease.

The chain carries TRBV7-2 and TRBJ2-1; TRBD2 matches 13 bases. J lost 7 bases, V lost 4 bases, and 7 bases had no gene match. The length of the CDR3 is 16 residues. Per the germline V gene, CDR1 is SGHTA and CDR2 is FQGNSA. Here the CDR3 reads CASSSTGTSGINEQFF. The DNA for the CDR3 is TGTGCCAGCAGCTCTACCGGGACTAGCGGGATTAATGAGCAGTTCTTC.

This clonotype was seen more than once but under ten times. V gene TRBV20-1 combines with J gene TRBJ2-3, with 11 bases matching TRBD2. V gave up 3 bases and J gave up 2 bases; unmatched junction bases: 10. The CDR3 runs to 17 residues. Germline CDR1 DFQATT, CDR2 SNEGSKA (reference sequence). The CDR3 nucleotides read TGCAGTGCTAGTGGGCCCCGACTAGCGGGACCCACAGATACGCAGTATTTT. Protein product: CSASGPRLAGPTDTQYF.

This clonotype was counted a few times. The chain has TRBV30 and TRBJ2-1; D gene ambiguous. Deletions cut 0 bases from V and 9 bases from J, with 6 bases between. In germline, CDR1 is GTSNPN, CDR2 SVGIG (reference sequence). The CDR3 consists of 11 residues. The CDR3 reads CAWSVSREQFF. The CDR3 DNA is TGTGCCTGGAGTGTATCACGTGAGCAGTTCTTC.

Worth noting for this clonotype: The CDR3 does not end in the conserved phenylalanine or tryptophan, so this is likely a read error. The V call is TRBV20-1, the J call TRBJ2-7, with D hard to call. The CDR3 is 11 residues long. V was trimmed by 8 bases and J by 3 bases, leaving 11 bases between them. CDR1 DFQATT and CDR2 SNEGSKA come from the germline V gene (reference sequence). The CDR3 loop is CSLPVDYEQYL. CDR3 nucleotides: TGCAGTCTCCCCGTTGACTACGAGCAGTACCTC.

This chain joins TRBV19 and TRBJ1-5, with 7 positions matching TRBD1. CDR1 and CDR2 from the germline V gene are LNHDA and SQIVND (reference sequence). CDR3 length equals 14 residues. Unmatched junction bases numbered 9, after V lost 6 bases and J lost 7 bases. Here the CDR3 reads CASRRTGGGQPQHF. The CDR3 DNA sequence: TGTGCCAGTAGGAGGACAGGTGGAGGCCAGCCCCAGCATTTT.

This clonotype occurred a few times. J is TRBJ2-3 and V is TRBV3-1, with D maybe TRBD2 (6 bases). Per the germline V gene, CDR1 is LGHDT and CDR2 is YNNKEL (reference sequence). Trimming stripped 4 bases from V and 6 bases from J, with 14 bases between. This CDR3 is built from 14 residues. In DNA form, the CDR3 reads TGTGCCAGCAGCCGAGCGGGTGGATCGGATACGCAGTATTTT. This gives the protein CASSRAGGSDTQYF.

The chain links TRBV10-3 to TRBJ2-5, with 10 positions matching TRBD1. The CDR3 covers 16 residues. V lost 6 bases, J lost 5 bases, and 12 bases stayed unmatched. CDR1 is ENHRY and CDR2 is SYGVKD in the germline V gene. The CDR3 region is CAIRGGDRGKLETQYF. The CDR3 coding sequence is TGTGCCATCAGGGGGGGGGACAGGGGCAAGTTGGAGACCCAGTACTTC.

This clonotype was recorded a few times. J is TRBJ2-2 and V is TRBV19; 7 bases match TRBD2. The CDR3 covers 16 residues. V lost 9 bases to trimming and J lost 7 bases; unmatched junction nucleotides: 17. Per germline, CDR1 LNHDA and CDR2 SQIVND (reference sequence). CDR3 bases: TGTGCCAGAGCCACTAGCCCCGATTGGGGGGGCGGGGAGCTGTTTTTT. Translating it yields CARATSPDWGGGELFF.

This clonotype was counted a few times. The rearrangement uses TRBV10-3 and TRBJ2-7; D is possibly TRBD1 (6 bases). The CDR3 consists of 13 residues. The germline CDR1 and CDR2 sequences are ENHRY and SYGVKD. V lost 11 bases and J 2 bases, leaving 16 bases between the germline ends. CDR3 region: CAARRPGAYEQYF. For the CDR3, the DNA is TGTGCCGCCCGCCGGCCAGGGGCCTACGAGCAGTACTTC.

CDR3: CASHPASSGEAFF. CDR3 nucleotide sequence: TGCGCCAGCCATCCCGCATCAAGCGGGGAAGCTTTCTTT. The chain is built from TRBV5-1 and TRBJ1-1; D is uncertain. V was clipped by 7 bases and J by 8 bases, with 18 bases between them. The germline gives CDR1 SGHRS, CDR2 YFSETQ. This CDR3 has 13 residues.

This clonotype came up a few times. V usage is TRBV12-3 or TRBV12-4 and J usage is TRBJ2-3; no clear D gene. V lost 6 bases and J lost 3, with 16 bases in between. There are 15 residues in the CDR3. The CDR3 region is CASSDKTRKTDTQYF. The CDR3, as DNA: TGTGCCAGCAGCGATAAAACGAGGAAGACAGATACGCAGTATTTT.

The chain combines TRBV12-3 or TRBV12-4 with TRBJ2-7; D remains ambiguous. The CDR3 covers 13 residues. The V end lost 0 bases, the J end lost 4 bases, and 7 bases lay between the germline ends. The CDR3 is CASSLASAYEQYF. Here the CDR3 DNA reads TGTGCCAGCAGTTTAGCGTCTGCGTACGAGCAGTACTTC.

In DNA, the CDR3 is TGTGCCAGCACAGGGTGGCAGCAACCCTACAATGAGCAGTTCTTC. It codes for CASTGWQQPYNEQFF. This chain connects TRBV25-1 to TRBJ2-1; TRBD1 might be the D (5 bases). V gave up 7 bases and J gave up 2 bases, with 15 bases separating them. Germline V CDR1 and CDR2: MGHDK, SYGVNS. The CDR3 is 15 amino acids.

This clonotype was seen ten or more times. This sequence joins TRBV28 and TRBJ2-7; D might be TRBD1 (6 bases). Trimming shortened V by 5 bases and J by 0 bases, and 11 bases separated the two germline ends. The CDR3 extends over 14 amino acids. Per the germline V gene, CDR1 is MDHEN and CDR2 is SYDVKM. CDR3 loop: CASSQNRVSYEQYF. The CDR3 DNA follows: TGTGCCAGCAGTCAAAACAGGGTCTCCTACGAGCAGTACTTC.

The chain couples TRBV20-1 to TRBJ2-5, with a weak D call TRBD2 (7 bases). This CDR3 has 13 residues. V lost 6 bases to trimming and J lost 3 bases, with 14 bases between them. The V gene's germline CDR1 is DFQATT and CDR2 SNEGSKA (reference sequence). The DNA of the CDR3 is TGCAGTGCCGGAGGGGGGGGAGAAGAGACCCAGTACTTC. As protein: CSAGGGGEETQYF.

The chain uses TRBV4-2 and TRBJ2-6; TRBD1 is a possible D gene (5 bases). The V gene lost 1 base and the J gene lost 2 bases, with 6 bases spanning the gap. Germline V gene lookup returns CDR1 LGHNA and CDR2 YNFKEQ. The CDR3 loop spans 15 amino acids. The CDR3 reads CASSQGGPGANVLTF. The CDR3 nucleotides are TGTGCCAGCAGCCAAGGGGGCCCTGGGGCCAACGTCCTGACTTTC.

In its sample, this clonotype was seen many times. The chain uses TRBV20-1 and TRBJ2-7, with TRBD2 identical over 11 bases. This CDR3 is built from 17 residues. Trimming at V came to 2 bases and at J to 2 bases, leaving 11 bases not matched to a gene. Looked up from germline, CDR1 is DFQATT and CDR2 is SNEGSKA (reference sequence). The CDR3 DNA follows: TGCAGTGCTAGAATCCCGGGACTAGCGGAGAGAGCCTACGAGCAGTACTTC. As protein: CSARIPGLAERAYEQYF.

At least ten counts were recorded for this clonotype. The genes are TRBV6-1 and TRBJ2-2; 7 bases agree with TRBD1. Losses at the gene ends were 4 bases for V and 7 bases for J; bases not matched to a gene: 6. The CDR3 contains 14 residues. The germline V gene has CDR1 MNHNS and CDR2 SASEGT. In DNA, the CDR3 is TGTGCCAGCAGTGCCCCCAGGGGGTACGGGGAGCTGTTTTTT. Protein sequence: CASSAPRGYGELFF.

The J gene is TRBJ1-3, the V gene TRBV20-1; D is unresolved. Germline CDR1 reads DFQATT; CDR2 reads SNEGSKA (reference sequence). The V end was cut by 1 base, the J end by 2 bases, with 3 bases between. This CDR3 has 12 amino acids. CDR3 in amino acids: CSARAPGNTIYF. In nucleotides, the CDR3 is TGCAGTGCTAGAGCCCCTGGAAACACCATATATTTT.

This clonotype was seen repeatedly, ten times or more. The rearrangement joins TRBV15 to TRBJ1-2; D perhaps matches TRBD1 (6 bases). Germline values: CDR1 LNHNV, CDR2 YYDKDF (reference sequence). The ends were cut back, 7 bases at V and 5 bases at J, with 14 bases in the middle. CDR3 size: 13 residues. The CDR3 here is CATKARGFYGYTF. The CDR3 DNA reads as TGTGCCACCAAAGCCAGGGGTTTTTATGGCTACACCTTC.

This clonotype was detected many times. The chain employs TRBV14 and TRBJ1-6; D remains ambiguous. CDR1 SGHDN and CDR2 FVKESK come from the germline V gene. This CDR3 is 12 amino acids long. Trimming took off 2 bases at V and 10 bases at J, with 6 bases between the two ends. The CDR3 nucleotides read TGTGCCAGCAGCCAAAGAGGATCACCCCTCCACTTT. Amino acids: CASSQRGSPLHF.